One T cell receptor (beta chain) is described in this entry. Its antigen remains unidentified. Using immunoSEQ multiplex PCR, the repertoire was profiled, and TCRdb retains in-frame clones only, with some absent. The sample holds about 77,000 clones, 83% seen once. The data were obtained in a study of OX40 agonist ivuxolimab in advanced cancers. Study as a whole: Roughly two fifths of patients had received prior checkpoint inhibitor therapy. Study results and limitations: On average, CD8+ T cells showed a greater number of expanded clones than CD4+. Clones of CD4+ and CD8+ blood T cells grew by week 6 at doses of 0.1 to 3.0 mg/kg.

The specimen comprised CD4+ or CD8+ T cells sorted from blood, sampled in a trial of the OX40 agonist ivuxolimab. This sequence originates from an adult with an advanced solid tumor such as melanoma, head and neck, liver or kidney cancer.

The CDR3 nucleotides are TGTGCCAGCAGCGTAGGCGCGCAGGGGGAATGGTACGAGCAGTACTTC. Translation: CASSVGAQGEWYEQYF. The chain carries TRBV9 and TRBJ2-7; 7 nucleotides line up with TRBD1. Trimming at V came to 0 bases and at J to 4 bases, leaving 10 bases not matched to a gene. Germline assignment: CDR1 SGDLS and CDR2 YYNGEE. This CDR3 is 16 amino acids long.